The T cell receptor beta chain under discussion was sequenced for a study of blood T cells in healthy people across ages. Study outcomes and limitations: PBMC samples, being unsorted, prevented any conclusive comparison of naive and antigen-experienced cells. Diversity figures based on one million T cells were deemed too low.

Researchers collected roughly 9.8 milliliters of peripheral blood from every single donor. Per sample, extraction of total RNA gave at least 5 micrograms in every case. Germline lookup yields CDR1 DFQATT and CDR2 SNEGSKA (reference sequence). The V end lost 2 bases, the J end lost 0 bases, and 14 bases lay between the germline ends. The CDR3 is 17 amino acids. In the case of this clonotype: Its cognate antigen is unknown.

A J-beta primer mix and a sample-barcoded 5' primer were used in a second PCR of about 7 to 12 cycles. TCRdb analysed the 5' RACE reads with MiXCR anew, one entry per CDR3 protein. The sample comprises nearly 800,000 distinct CDR3 sequences, roughly three fifths of which are singletons, and around a quarter rests with the top ten. The receptor's source is a middle-aged man in good health. The genes are TRBV20-1 and TRBJ2-6; D not certain. Sequencing used blood. The CDR3: CSARLPRPSSGANVLTF. As DNA, the CDR3 is TGCAGTGCTAGACTCCCTCGGCCCTCCTCTGGGGCCAACGTCCTGACTTTC.